The present TCR beta chain was sequenced within a study of regulatory T cells in long-lasting Graves disease. Whole-study context: Persistence in Graves' disease required over 5 years of antithyroid drugs plus positive TSH receptor antibodies.

Notes on this clonotype: Its antigen is undetermined.

Time point defined: persistent/refractory GD, antithyroid drugs over 5 years with positive TRAb. TCR sequences were obtained from RNA taken from PBMCs. The authors diagnosed Graves' disease using American Thyroid Association guidelines. Building of the TCR beta libraries involved iRepertoire HTBI primers and Arm-PCR of CDR3 regions. MiXCR, run by TCRdb on the multiplex PCR reads, gives a single entry per CDR3 protein. The table has around 450,000 distinct CDR3 sequences, roughly 21% seen once. Study findings and constraints: TRBV28, TRBJ1-2 and TRBJ2-5 were segments that persistent disease favored. The analysis examined peripheral blood only and excluded thyroid tissue.

Germline loops: CDR1 SGHVS, CDR2 FQNEAQ. This CDR3 is built from 19 residues. V was trimmed by 4 bases and J by 0 bases, leaving 22 bases between them. The TCR originated in a female donor with Graves disease. The genes are TRBV7-8 and TRBJ1-5; D might be TRBD1 (6 bases). The specimen comprised peripheral blood mononuclear cells (PBMCs), sampled when the disease was refractory, from a patient treated with antithyroid drugs. This CDR3 is CASSSLRDISHLSNQPQHF. CDR3 in DNA: TGTGCCAGCAGCTCTTTGAGGGACATCTCCCACCTTAGCAATCAGCCCCAGCATTTT.